These T cell receptor beta chains were read from a single sample in a study. TCRdb called the 5' RACE reads again in MiXCR, with one record for every CDR3 protein. The sample has about 57,000 distinct CDR3 sequences; about 28% are singletons. Sample: tumor-infiltrating memory CD4+ T cells sorted from the breast tumor. Source of these receptors: a female donor with breast cancer. Both conserved end residues are part of each CDR3. The D gene is left open where the match is weak. The size of a clone is reported for some rows only, either as once, few or many, or as a class for expanded clones.

D gene	V gene	clone size	J gene	CDR3 DNA	CDR3 protein
.	TRBV6-5	.	TRBJ1-1	TGTGCCAGCAGCCCCCCGGGCATGAACACTGAAGCTTTCTTT	CASSPPGMNTEAFF
.	TRBV6-1	few	TRBJ2-7	TGTGCCAGCAGCCTAAGTCCACTGGGGGCGCGAGACGAGCAGTACTTC	CASSLSPLGARDEQYF
.	TRBV30	.	TRBJ2-2	TGTGCCTGGAGTGTAAGGGCAACTGAGCTGTTTTTT	CAWSVRATELFF
.	TRBV2	.	TRBJ2-1	TGTGCCAGCAGTGTTGGCTTAAACAATGAGCAGTTCTTC	CASSVGLNNEQFF
.	TRBV29-1	.	TRBJ1-1	TGCAGCGTTGAAGATAAAAGAGGGAGGACTGAAGCTTTCTTT	CSVEDKRGRTEAFF
.	TRBV29-1	many	TRBJ1-5	TGCAGCGTTAGACCCTCAGGGGTCGATCAGCCCCAGCATTTT	CSVRPSGVDQPQHF
TRBD1	TRBV11-1	few	TRBJ2-1	TGTGCCAGCAGCTCCGGACAGGGGGCCACTAGCGGGTATAATGAGCAGTTCTTC	CASSSGQGATSGYNEQFF
.	TRBV24-1	.	TRBJ2-7	TGTGCCACCAGTGATTCCCACAACTACGAGCAGTACTTC	CATSDSHNYEQYF
.	TRBV11-2	.	TRBJ2-2	TGTGCCAGCAGCCTCGGGGGCGTAGAATCCGGGGAGCTGTTTTTT	CASSLGGVESGELFF
TRBD1	TRBV6-6	.	TRBJ2-3	TGTGCCAGCAGGGGACAGGGGCGCCCCAACACAGATACGCAGTATTTT	CASRGQGRPNTDTQYF
TRBD2	TRBV6-5	few	TRBJ2-5	TGTGCCAGCACCCACCCCACTCGGCGGGAGAAGACCCAGTACTTC	CASTHPTRREKTQYF
TRBD1	TRBV4-3	few	TRBJ1-3	TGCGCCAGCAGCCAAGGGGCAGGGGGGTTGGCTGGAAACACCATATATTTT	CASSQGAGGLAGNTIYF
.	TRBV3-1	.	TRBJ2-1	TGTGCCAGCAGCCAGTTGGCGGGCAGCTCCTACAATGAGCAGTTCTTC	CASSQLAGSSYNEQFF
TRBD1	TRBV28	once	TRBJ1-5	TGTGCCAGCAGTCTACAGGGGACCCATCAGCCCCAGCATTTT	CASSLQGTHQPQHF
TRBD1	TRBV5-6	.	TRBJ1-2	TGTGCCAGCAGCTTCAGGGGGCAGCATGGCTACACCTTC	CASSFRGQHGYTF
.	TRBV6-1	.	TRBJ1-5	TGTGCCAGCAGTGAAGGGGGGGGAATCCAGCCCCAGCATTTT	CASSEGGGIQPQHF
TRBD1	TRBV11-2	few	TRBJ2-5	TGTGCCAGCTGCGATAGGGGGCGAGGGGAGACCCAGTACTTC	CASCDRGRGETQYF
.	TRBV28	.	TRBJ1-2	TGTGCCAGCAGTCAACGTCCGGATGGCTACACCTTC	CASSQRPDGYTF
TRBD1	TRBV5-4	.	TRBJ1-1	TGTGCCAGCAGCCTGCGGGACAGCAGCTACACTGAAGCTTTCTTT	CASSLRDSSYTEAFF
.	TRBV20-1	.	TRBJ1-5	TGCAGTGCTGTAGTGGAGGTTGGGAAGCCCCAGCATTTT	CSAVVEVGKPQHF
.	TRBV5-4	.	TRBJ2-1	TGTGCCAGCAGCTTTAGGCTGGGAGTCGAAAGCGAGCAGTTCTTC	CASSFRLGVESEQFF
.	TRBV5-1	.	TRBJ2-1	TGCGCCAGCAGCCTTGGGGACGGCGCCTTAATATATGAGCAGTTCTTC	CASSLGDGALIYEQFF
.	TRBV7-2	.	TRBJ1-5	TGTGCCAGCAGCTTAGATGGCGGGGACAATCAGCCCCAGCATTTT	CASSLDGGDNQPQHF
.	TRBV5-1	.	TRBJ1-2	TGCGCCAGCAGCGTGGGGTACGACTATGGCTACACCTTC	CASSVGYDYGYTF
.	TRBV4-1	.	TRBJ1-1	TGCGCCAGCAGCCAAGGGAGGGGGTCTGGTGCGTACACTGAAGCTTTCTTT	CASSQGRGSGAYTEAFF
.	TRBV2	.	TRBJ2-6	TGTGCCAGCAGTTCCGCTGGGGCCAACGTCCTGACTTTC	CASSSAGANVLTF